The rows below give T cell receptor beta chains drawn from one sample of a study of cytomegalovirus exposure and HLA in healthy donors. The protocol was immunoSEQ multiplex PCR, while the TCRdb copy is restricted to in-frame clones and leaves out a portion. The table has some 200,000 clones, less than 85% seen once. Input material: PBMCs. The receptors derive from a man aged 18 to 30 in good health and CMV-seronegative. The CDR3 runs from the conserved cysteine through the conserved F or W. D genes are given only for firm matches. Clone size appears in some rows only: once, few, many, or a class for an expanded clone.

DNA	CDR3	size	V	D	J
TGTGCCTGGAGTGTACAAGCGGGGGGAGAGACCCAGTACTTC	CAWSVQAGGETQYF	NA	TRBV30	TRBD2	TRBJ2-5
TGCGCCAGCAGCCCTGGGGGTCAGGGGTGGGACACCGGGGAGCTGTTTTTT	CASSPGGQGWDTGELFF	NA	TRBV4-1	NA	TRBJ2-2
TGTGCCAGTAGTGTCCGGGACAGCCAAGAGACCCAGTACTTC	CASSVRDSQETQYF	NA	TRBV19	TRBD1	TRBJ2-5
TGTGCCAGCAGCCTTAGGTGGGGTCAGGGGGCCTCTGAAGCTTTCTTT	CASSLRWGQGASEAFF	NA	TRBV5-5	TRBD1	TRBJ1-1
TGTGCCAGCAGTTACTCCTCGAGATGGACCGGGGAGCTGTTTTTT	CASSYSSRWTGELFF	NA	TRBV6-5	NA	TRBJ2-2
TGTGCCAGCAGCGAGGACAGGGCTAATGAAAAACTGTTTTTT	CASSEDRANEKLFF	NA	TRBV9	TRBD1	TRBJ1-4
TGCGCCAGCAGCCCACAAAACAGGGGGATGAACACTGAAGCTTTCTTT	CASSPQNRGMNTEAFF	NA	TRBV5-1	TRBD1	TRBJ1-1
TGTGCCAGCAGCCCACAGGGTTGGGATCAGCCCCAGCATTTT	CASSPQGWDQPQHF	NA	TRBV5-6	NA	TRBJ1-5
TGCGCCAGCAGCACCAGCCAAGAGACCCAGTACTTC	CASSTSQETQYF	once	TRBV5-1	NA	TRBJ2-5
TGTGCCAGTCTTGGAGGGGGAGGGGTAGGGTACTTC	CASLGGGGVGYF	NA	TRBV2	NA	TRBJ2-4
TGTGCCAGCAAGGTAGCGGGAGATGCAGATACGCAGTATTTT	CASKVAGDADTQYF	few	TRBV6-5	TRBD2	TRBJ2-3
TGTGCCAGCAGCTGGACAGGGGACAATGAGCAGTTCTTC	CASSWTGDNEQFF	NA	TRBV7-9	TRBD1	TRBJ2-1
TGTGCCAGCAGCCAAGCAGGGATCGGCTATGGCTACACCTTC	CASSQAGIGYGYTF	NA	TRBV4-2	NA	TRBJ1-2
TGTGCCACCAGCAGCTCAAGCCCCGGTCAGCCCCAGCATTTT	CATSSSSPGQPQHF	NA	TRBV15	NA	TRBJ1-5
TGTGCCATCAGCTTAGCGGGGCCCGCCTACGAGCAGTACTTC	CAISLAGPAYEQYF	once	TRBV10-3	TRBD2	TRBJ2-7
TGTGCCAGCAGTTTAGCTTTGGGGCTAGCGGGAGGTACAGATACGCAGTATTTT	CASSLALGLAGGTDTQYF	once	TRBV28	TRBD2	TRBJ2-3
TGTGCCATCACAGGGGCTGCCTACAATGAGCAGTTCTTC	CAITGAAYNEQFF	NA	TRBV10-3	NA	TRBJ2-1
TGTGCCAGCAGTGAGACTAGCGGGAGTCAGAAAGAGACCCAGTACTTC	CASSETSGSQKETQYF	NA	TRBV9	TRBD2	TRBJ2-5
TGTGCCAGCAGTGTCCGGGAATCCTACGAGCAGTACTTC	CASSVRESYEQYF	few	TRBV2	NA	TRBJ2-7
TGCAGCGCCGGGACAGGGCATACCGGGGAGCTGTTTTTT	CSAGTGHTGELFF	NA	TRBV29-1	TRBD1	TRBJ2-2
TGCGCCAGCAGCCCCCAGGGGGACAATTCACCCCTCCACTTT	CASSPQGDNSPLHF	NA	TRBV5-1	TRBD1	TRBJ1-6
TGTGCCAGCAGTTTATGGCCTGAAGAGACCCAGTACTTC	CASSLWPEETQYF	NA	TRBV27	NA	TRBJ2-5
TGCGCCAGCAGCTTGGCGCAGGGTGCTCAGGGTGAAAAACTGTTTTTT	CASSLAQGAQGEKLFF	NA	TRBV5-1	NA	TRBJ1-4
TGCGCCAGCAGTGAATACAGGGCGAACACTGAAGCTTTCTTT	CASSEYRANTEAFF	NA	TRBV10-1	NA	TRBJ1-1
TGTGCCAGTAGCACTAGCGGCTACGAGCAGTACTTC	CASSTSGYEQYF	few	TRBV19	TRBD2	TRBJ2-7
TGCAGCGTTTCCCAGGGGGATGGCTACACCTTC	CSVSQGDGYTF	once	TRBV29-1	TRBD1	TRBJ1-2
TGTGCCAGCTTACAGGGGGCGAGGAATCAGCCCCAGCATTTT	CASLQGARNQPQHF	NA	TRBV6-1	TRBD1	TRBJ1-5
TGTGCCTGGAGTCCCCCTACCCATCCCCTAAATGAAAAACTGTTTTTT	CAWSPPTHPLNEKLFF	once	TRBV30	NA	TRBJ1-4
TGTGCCAGCACCCCTCGAATGACTGGAGTCTACGAGCAGTACTTC	CASTPRMTGVYEQYF	NA	TRBV7-9	NA	TRBJ2-7
TGTGCCAGCACAGTGACAGGGGCGAGCAATCAGCCCCAGCATTTT	CASTVTGASNQPQHF	once	TRBV19	TRBD1	TRBJ1-5
TGCGCCAGCAGCCAAGATCCCCGCGGCATGAACACTGAAGCTTTCTTT	CASSQDPRGMNTEAFF	few	TRBV4-1	NA	TRBJ1-1
TGTGCCAGCAGTTCCGGGACAGGCAACTATGGCTACACCTTC	CASSSGTGNYGYTF	NA	TRBV6-6	TRBD1	TRBJ1-2
TGTGCCAGCAGCCCTGGACTAGCGGGAGCGAACTACAATGAGCAGTTCTTC	CASSPGLAGANYNEQFF	NA	TRBV7-9	TRBD2	TRBJ2-1
TGCGCCAGCAGCCGGGCGGGGGGTGAGCCCCAGCATTTT	CASSRAGGEPQHF	once	TRBV5-1	NA	TRBJ1-5
TGTGCCAGCAGCGGAGCGAGTGAGCAGTTCTTC	CASSGASEQFF	NA	TRBV2	NA	TRBJ2-1
TGTGCCAGCAGCTTTACTGGAGGTCCGTCCAATCAGCCCCAGCATTTT	CASSFTGGPSNQPQHF	NA	TRBV5-8	NA	TRBJ1-5
TGTGCCAGCAGATCCGACAGGGTTGGCTACACCTTC	CASRSDRVGYTF	NA	TRBV28	TRBD1	TRBJ1-2
TGTGCCAGCAGCTGTAAAGGCGGCGGGCCCCAGCATTTT	CASSCKGGGPQHF	once	TRBV21-1	NA	TRBJ1-5
TGTGCCAGCTCACCAGGAGGGGTTAATGGAAACACCATATATTTT	CASSPGGVNGNTIYF	NA	TRBV2	NA	TRBJ1-3
TGTGCCAGCCGTTCGGGAGGGATTAACTATGGCTACACCTTC	CASRSGGINYGYTF	NA	TRBV28	NA	TRBJ1-2
TGCGCCAGCAGCCAAGATCCGGGGGACGGATCTGAAGCTTTCTTT	CASSQDPGDGSEAFF	NA	TRBV4-1	NA	TRBJ1-1
TGTGCCAGCAGCCAAGAGAGGGGGCCGAATGAGCAGTTCTTC	CASSQERGPNEQFF	few	TRBV4-2	TRBD1	TRBJ2-1
TGTGCCAGCACCCTCCTAGCGGGCGCCTACGAGCAGTACTTC	CASTLLAGAYEQYF	once	TRBV27	TRBD2	TRBJ2-7
TGTGCCAGCAGCCATGACAGGAACACTGAAGCTTTCTTT	CASSHDRNTEAFF	NA	TRBV7-2	NA	TRBJ1-1
TGTGCCAGCAGTGAAGGGCCAGGTCCCTCCTACGAGCAGTACTTC	CASSEGPGPSYEQYF	few	TRBV6-1	NA	TRBJ2-7
TGTGCCAGCAGCTTGATTGGGACAGGGACTACGAACACTGAAGCTTTCTTT	CASSLIGTGTTNTEAFF	NA	TRBV5-5	TRBD1	TRBJ1-1
TGTGCCAGCAAGGAAGGGGCCGCCTACGAGCAGTACTTC	CASKEGAAYEQYF	few	TRBV28	NA	TRBJ2-7
TGTGCCTGGATAGCGGACCACACTGAAGCTTTCTTT	CAWIADHTEAFF	NA	TRBV30	NA	TRBJ1-1
TGTGCCAGCAGAAGAACAGGACCCTACGAGCAGTACTTC	CASRRTGPYEQYF	NA	TRBV28	NA	TRBJ2-7
TGCGCCAGGGCCGGGACAGAGTATTACGAGCAGTACTTC	CARAGTEYYEQYF	NA	TRBV10-1	TRBD1	TRBJ2-7
TGTGCCAGCAGCCGGGGACACCAGGAGGCTCAGCCCCAGCATTTT	CASSRGHQEAQPQHF	NA	TRBV2	NA	TRBJ1-5
TGTGCCAGCAGCTTGGGGACAGGGGCATTCTATGAGCAGTACTTC	CASSLGTGAFYEQYF	NA	TRBV7-2	TRBD1	TRBJ2-7
TGTGCCAGCAGTTCACTACAGGGTGAAAGGTACACTGAAGCTTTCTTT	CASSSLQGERYTEAFF	NA	TRBV28	NA	TRBJ1-1
TGTGCCTCTACAGGGCCCTTTGGGGATGAGCAGTTCTTC	CASTGPFGDEQFF	NA	TRBV30	NA	TRBJ2-1